This T cell receptor (beta chain) was sequenced during a study of T cell responses to AZD1222 COVID-19 vaccine. Overall study results and limits: Clonal diversity may have been underestimated, and the donors were mostly white British, with more females than males.

Clones were read by immunoSEQ multiplex PCR, and TCRdb kept only the in-frame ones, dropping some. The table lists around 130,000 clones, about 90% of them singletons. The CDR3 has 14 amino acids. V gave up 4 bases and J gave up 5 bases; unmatched junction bases: 5. The germline V gene has CDR1 SGHTA and CDR2 FQGTGA. On this clone itself: The antigen is undetermined.

This clonotype originated in an adult who received the MenACWY meningococcal vaccine as a control. The chain carries TRBV7-3 and TRBJ2-7, with 10 bases aligning to TRBD1. The sample consisted of peripheral blood, taken 28 days after the second dose of the MenACWY control vaccine. The chain's CDR3 is CASSSNGQGDEQYF. CDR3 coding DNA: TGTGCCAGCAGCTCCAACGGACAGGGGGACGAGCAGTACTTC.